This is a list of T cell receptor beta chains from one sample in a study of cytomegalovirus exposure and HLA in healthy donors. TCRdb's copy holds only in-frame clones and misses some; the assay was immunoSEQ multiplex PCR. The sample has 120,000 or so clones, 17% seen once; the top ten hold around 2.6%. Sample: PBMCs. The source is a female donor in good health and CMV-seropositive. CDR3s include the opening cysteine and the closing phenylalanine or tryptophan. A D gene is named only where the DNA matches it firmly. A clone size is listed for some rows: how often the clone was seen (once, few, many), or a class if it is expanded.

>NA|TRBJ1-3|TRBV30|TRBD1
CAWQAGTGSSGSGNTIYF
TGTGCCTGGCAAGCCGGGACAGGGTCCAGCGGCTCTGGAAACACCATATATTTT
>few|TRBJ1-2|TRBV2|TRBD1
CASNRGQGRGYTF
TGTGCCAGCAATAGGGGACAGGGTCGAGGCTACACCTTC
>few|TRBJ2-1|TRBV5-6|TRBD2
CASSREGGAYNEQFF
TGTGCCAGCAGCCGGGAGGGGGGAGCATACAATGAGCAGTTCTTC
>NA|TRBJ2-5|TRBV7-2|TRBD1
CASSTRDREETQYF
TGTGCCAGCAGCACGAGGGACAGAGAAGAGACCCAGTACTTC
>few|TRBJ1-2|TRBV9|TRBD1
CASSRPAGTGEAGGYTF
TGTGCCAGCAGCAGGCCCGCTGGGACAGGGGAAGCGGGTGGCTACACCTTC
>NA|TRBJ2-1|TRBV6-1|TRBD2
CASAAGPYNEQFF
TGTGCCAGTGCAGCGGGACCCTACAATGAGCAGTTCTTC
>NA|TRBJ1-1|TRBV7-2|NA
CASTWGRLGTEAFF
TGTGCCAGCACCTGGGGCCGGCTGGGCACTGAAGCTTTCTTT
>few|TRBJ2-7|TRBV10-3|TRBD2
CAISESGGGAGEQYF
TGTGCCATCAGTGAGTCGGGCGGGGGGGCCGGCGAGCAGTACTTC
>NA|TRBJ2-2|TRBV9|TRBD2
CASTPSGGADTGELFF
TGTGCCAGCACGCCTAGCGGGGGGGCCGACACCGGGGAGCTGTTTTTT
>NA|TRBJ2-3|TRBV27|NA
CASSFIAAGLSTDTQYF
TGTGCCAGCAGTTTTATCGCGGCGGGTTTAAGCACAGATACGCAGTATTTT
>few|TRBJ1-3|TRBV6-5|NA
CASSYAGTSGNTIYF
TGTGCCAGCAGTTACGCAGGGACATCTGGAAACACCATATATTTT
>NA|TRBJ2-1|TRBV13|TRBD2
CASSLVGGLADDNEQFF
TGTGCCAGCAGCTTAGTTGGGGGACTAGCGGACGACAATGAGCAGTTCTTC
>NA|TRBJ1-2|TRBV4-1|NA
CASRLPGQGRGYTF
TGCGCCAGCCGACTTCCTGGGCAGGGCCGTGGCTACACCTTC
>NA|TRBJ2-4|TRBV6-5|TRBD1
CASNVQGADIQYF
TGTGCCAGCAATGTACAGGGGGCGGACATTCAGTACTTC
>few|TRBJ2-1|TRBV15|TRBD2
CATSRTRWAGGGSEQFF
TGTGCCACCAGCAGAACCCGTTGGGCGGGGGGAGGTAGTGAGCAGTTCTTC
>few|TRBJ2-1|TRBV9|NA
CASSVGITVNEQFF
TGTGCCAGCAGCGTCGGGATTACTGTCAATGAGCAGTTCTTC